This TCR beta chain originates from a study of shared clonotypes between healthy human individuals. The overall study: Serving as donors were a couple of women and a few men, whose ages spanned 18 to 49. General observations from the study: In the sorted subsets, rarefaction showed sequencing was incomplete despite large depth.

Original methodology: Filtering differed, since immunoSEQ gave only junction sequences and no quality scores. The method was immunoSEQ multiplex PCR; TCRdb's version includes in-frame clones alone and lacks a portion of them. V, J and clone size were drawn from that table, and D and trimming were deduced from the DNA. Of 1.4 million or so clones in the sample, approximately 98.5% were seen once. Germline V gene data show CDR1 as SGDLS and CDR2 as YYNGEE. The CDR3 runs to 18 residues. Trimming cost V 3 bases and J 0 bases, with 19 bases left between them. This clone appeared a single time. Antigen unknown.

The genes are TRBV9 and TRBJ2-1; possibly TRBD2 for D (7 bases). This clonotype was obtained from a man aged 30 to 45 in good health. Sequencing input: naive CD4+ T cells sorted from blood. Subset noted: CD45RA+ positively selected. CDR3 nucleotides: TGTGCCAGCAGCGCCCCCGGCCTAGCGGACAGCTCCTACAATGAGCAGTTCTTC. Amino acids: CASSAPGLADSSYNEQFF. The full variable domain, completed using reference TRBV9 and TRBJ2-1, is DSGVTQTPKHLITATGQRVTLRCSPRSGDLSVYWYQQSLDQGLQFLIQYYNGEERAKGNILERFSAQQFPDLHSELNLSSLELGDSALYFCASSAPGLADSSYNEQFFGPGTRLTVL.